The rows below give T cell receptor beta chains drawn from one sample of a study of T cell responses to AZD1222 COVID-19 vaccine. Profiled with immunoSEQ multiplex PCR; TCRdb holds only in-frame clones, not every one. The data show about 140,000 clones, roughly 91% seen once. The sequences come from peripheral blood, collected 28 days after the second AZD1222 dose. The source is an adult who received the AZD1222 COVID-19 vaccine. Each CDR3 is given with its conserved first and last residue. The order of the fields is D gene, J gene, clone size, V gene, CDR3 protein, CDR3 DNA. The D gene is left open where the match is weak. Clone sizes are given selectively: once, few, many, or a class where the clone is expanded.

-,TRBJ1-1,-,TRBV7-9,CASMRDIEAFF,TGTGCCAGCATGCGAGACATTGAAGCTTTCTTT
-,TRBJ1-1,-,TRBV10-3,CAISDRLSEAFF,TGTGCCATCAGTGACAGGCTAAGTGAAGCTTTCTTT
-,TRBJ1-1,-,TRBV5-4,CASSPPDRNTEAFF,TGTGCCAGCAGCCCCCCGGACAGGAACACTGAAGCTTTCTTT
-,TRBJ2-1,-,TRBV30,CAWSRDNEQFF,TGTGCCTGGAGCAGGGACAATGAGCAGTTCTTC
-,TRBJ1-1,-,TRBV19,CASSIGVGQGGEGNTEAFF,TGTGCCAGTAGTATAGGGGTGGGGCAGGGAGGCGAAGGAAACACTGAAGCTTTCTTT
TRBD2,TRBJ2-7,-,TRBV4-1,CASSALAGGPHEQYF,TGCGCCAGCAGCGCTCTAGCGGGGGGGCCGCACGAGCAGTACTTC
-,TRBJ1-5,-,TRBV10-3,CAISEQLDQPQHF,TGTGCCATCAGTGAACAGCTAGATCAGCCCCAGCATTTT
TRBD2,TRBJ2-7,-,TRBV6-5,CASRDITGTSVEQYF,TGTGCCAGCAGAGATATTACCGGGACTAGCGTCGAGCAGTACTTC
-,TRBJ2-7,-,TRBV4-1,CASSQDGYEQYF,TGCGCCAGCAGCCAAGATGGCTACGAGCAGTACTTC
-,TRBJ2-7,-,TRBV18,CASSPTKDTVFPYEQYF,TGTGCCAGCTCGCCTACCAAAGATACGGTTTTTCCCTACGAGCAGTACTTC
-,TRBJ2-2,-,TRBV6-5,CASSPLRNGELFF,TGTGCCAGCAGCCCACTCCGCAACGGGGAGCTGTTTTTT
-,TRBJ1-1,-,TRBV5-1,CASSLDRVEAFF,TGCGCCAGCAGCTTGGACAGGGTGGAAGCTTTCTTT
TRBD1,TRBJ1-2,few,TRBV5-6,CASSSPPGTGVNYGYTF,TGTGCCAGCAGCTCCCCCCCCGGGACAGGGGTTAACTATGGCTACACCTTC
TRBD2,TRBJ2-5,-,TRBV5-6,CASSLEERGGRETQYF,TGTGCCAGCAGCCTCGAAGAGCGGGGGGGCCGAGAGACCCAGTACTTC
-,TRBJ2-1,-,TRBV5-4,CASSGERHNEQFF,TGTGCCAGCAGCGGAGAGCGGCACAATGAGCAGTTCTTC
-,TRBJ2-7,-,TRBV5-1,CASSVGGTYEQYF,TGCGCCAGCAGCGTTGGGGGGACCTACGAGCAGTACTTC
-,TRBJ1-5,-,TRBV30,CAWSVSLNQPQHF,TGTGCCTGGAGTGTATCCCTAAATCAGCCCCAGCATTTT
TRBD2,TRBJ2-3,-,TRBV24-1,CATSPGGDTQYF,TGTGCCACCAGTCCGGGGGGAGATACGCAGTATTTT
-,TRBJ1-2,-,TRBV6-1,CASSEPASFYGYTF,TGTGCCAGCAGTGAGCCAGCGAGTTTCTATGGCTACACCTTC
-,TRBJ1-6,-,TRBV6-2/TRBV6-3,CASSSGQYNSPLHF,TGTGCCAGCAGTTCCGGACAGTATAATTCACCCCTCCACTTT
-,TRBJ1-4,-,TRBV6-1,CASSEARDGWNEKLFF,TGTGCCAGCAGTGAAGCTCGCGACGGTTGGAATGAAAAACTGTTTTTT
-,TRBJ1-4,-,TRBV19,CASRTGGTINEKLFF,TGTGCCAGTAGAACTGGTGGGACCATTAATGAAAAACTGTTTTTT
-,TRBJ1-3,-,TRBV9,CASSVGGGGPSGNTIYF,TGTGCCAGCAGCGTAGGGGGCGGGGGCCCCTCTGGAAACACCATATATTTT
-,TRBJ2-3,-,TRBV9,CASSVRQYTDTQYF,TGTGCCAGCAGCGTAAGGCAGTACACAGATACGCAGTATTTT
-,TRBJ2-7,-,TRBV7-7,CASSLGLYILQESSLGVKEQYF,TGTGCTAGCAGCTTAGGGCTCTATATTCTACAGGAATCGTCGCTGGGGGTAAAGGAGCAGTACTTC
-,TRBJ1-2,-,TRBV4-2,CASSQDGRPEANYGYTF,TGTGCCAGCAGCCAAGATGGCAGGCCGGAGGCTAACTATGGCTACACCTTC
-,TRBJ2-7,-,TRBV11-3,CASSLSNGRGEQYF,TGTGCCAGCAGCTTATCAAACGGCCGGGGGGAGCAGTACTTC
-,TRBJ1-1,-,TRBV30,CAWSNQRLNTEAFF,TGTGCCTGGTCGAACCAGAGACTGAACACTGAAGCTTTCTTT
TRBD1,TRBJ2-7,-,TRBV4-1,CASSQEPDRASYEQYF,TGCGCCAGCAGCCAAGAGCCTGACAGGGCATCCTACGAGCAGTACTTC
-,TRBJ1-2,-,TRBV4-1,CASSQVGRVYGYTF,TGCGCCAGCAGCCAAGTAGGGAGGGTCTATGGCTACACCTTC
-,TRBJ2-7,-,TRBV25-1,CASSELGRSPSEQYF,TGTGCCAGCAGTGAATTAGGTCGGTCCCCCTCCGAGCAGTACTTC
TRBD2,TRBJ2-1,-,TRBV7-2,CASSLVAGGRNEQFF,TGTGCCAGCAGCTTAGTAGCGGGGGGGCGCAATGAGCAGTTCTTC
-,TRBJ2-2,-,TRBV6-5,CASSYAGTGELFF,TGTGCCAGCAGTTACGCAGGGACCGGGGAGCTGTTTTTT